These T cell receptor beta chains were read from a single sample in a study of blood T cell repertoires in COVID-19. Clones were sequenced by immunoSEQ multiplex PCR, and TCRdb holds only the in-frame ones, with some missing. The sample has around 230,000 clones, around 84% seen once; the top ten hold roughly 11%. What was sequenced was peripheral blood. The receptors originated from a man between 45 and 60 years old with COVID-19, enrolled during active disease. Each CDR3 is given with its conserved first and last residue. The D gene is left open where the match is weak. A row's size may be missing; if present it is once, few, many or a size class.

clone_size	d_call	v_call	j_call	cdr3_nt	cdr3_aa
-	TRBD1	TRBV28	TRBJ2-5	TGTGCCAGCAGTTTAGTCGGACAGGGACGGTGGGCCCAGTACTTC	CASSLVGQGRWAQYF
-	TRBD1	TRBV18	TRBJ2-1	TGTGCCAGCTCACGACCGGTGGGGACAGGGTATGACAATGAGCAGTTCTTC	CASSRPVGTGYDNEQFF
-	-	TRBV6-6	TRBJ1-2	TGTGCCAGCAGTGACGCAGGGTTGGTCTATGGCTACACCTTC	CASSDAGLVYGYTF
-	-	TRBV7-8	TRBJ1-5	TGTGCCAGCAGCCCCGGACTGGGCAATCAGCCCCAGCATTTT	CASSPGLGNQPQHF
once	-	TRBV27	TRBJ2-1	TGTGCCAGCAGCAGATTAGGGACATATAACGATGAGCAGTTCTTC	CASSRLGTYNDEQFF
-	-	TRBV24-1	TRBJ1-2	TGTGCCACCAGTGGTGGAGATGGCTACACCTTC	CATSGGDGYTF
-	-	TRBV6-5	TRBJ2-2	TGTGCCAGCTCTAAGACAGCCAACACCGGGGAGCTGTTTTTT	CASSKTANTGELFF
-	TRBD2	TRBV6-1	TRBJ2-1	TGTGCCAGCAGTGACGGGACTAGCGAGACGGATGAGCAGTTCTTC	CASSDGTSETDEQFF
once	-	TRBV6-6	TRBJ2-1	TGTGCCACACAGGAGATCAAGCAGTTCTTC	CATQEIKQFF
-	TRBD1	TRBV9	TRBJ2-2	TGTGCCAGCAGCGTGACGGACAGGGGGAACACCGGGGAGCTGTTTTTT	CASSVTDRGNTGELFF
-	-	TRBV4-1	TRBJ1-1	TGCGCCAGCAGCCAAGATGGTGCAAGTCGGGACTCAGCTTTCTTT	CASSQDGASRDSAFF
-	TRBD2	TRBV7-8	TRBJ2-1	TGTGCCAGCAGCACTAGCGGGGGGGCCGACAATGAGCAGTTCTTC	CASSTSGGADNEQFF